This T cell receptor beta chain is drawn from a study of blood T cell repertoires in COVID-19. Study information: There were acute and convalescent COVID-19 samples, and they came from the United States, Italy and Spain. T cells, B-cell-depleted T cells, or PBMCs supplied cDNA or gDNA.

V dropped 0 bases and J dropped 1 base, with 4 bases sitting between them. Germline lookup yields CDR1 SGDLS and CDR2 YYNGEE. This CDR3 comprises 13 residues. In the source study's methods: Counts of nucleated cells, estimated from reference gene primer amplification, were obtained. The data were produced by immunoSEQ multiplex PCR, yet TCRdb's version contains in-frame clones alone and is incomplete. V, J and clone size derive from that table, while D and trimming were established from the DNA sequence. This sample has about 27,000 clones, with around 83% found just once. This sequence was found in a man between 65 and 79 years old with active COVID-19. Input material: peripheral blood. The J gene is TRBJ1-2, the V gene TRBV9; D gene unclear. In DNA, the CDR3 is TGTGCCAGCAGCGTAGAGAGTAACTATGGCTACACCTTC. Translating gives CASSVESNYGYTF.